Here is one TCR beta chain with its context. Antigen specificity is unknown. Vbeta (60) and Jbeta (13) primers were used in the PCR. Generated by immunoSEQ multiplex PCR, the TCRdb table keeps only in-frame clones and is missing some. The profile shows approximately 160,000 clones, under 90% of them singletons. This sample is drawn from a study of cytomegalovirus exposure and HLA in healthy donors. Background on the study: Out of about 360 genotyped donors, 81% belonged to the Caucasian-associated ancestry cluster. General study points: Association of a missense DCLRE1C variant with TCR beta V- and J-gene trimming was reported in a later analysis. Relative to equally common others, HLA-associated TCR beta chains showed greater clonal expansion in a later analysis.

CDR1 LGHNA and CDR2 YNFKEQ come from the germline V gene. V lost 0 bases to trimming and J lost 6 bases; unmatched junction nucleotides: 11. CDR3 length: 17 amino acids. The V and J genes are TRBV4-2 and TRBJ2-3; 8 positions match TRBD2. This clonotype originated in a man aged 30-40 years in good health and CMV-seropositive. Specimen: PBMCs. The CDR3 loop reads CASSQDAPAGVSDTQYF. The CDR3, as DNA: TGTGCCAGCAGCCAAGATGCCCCAGCGGGAGTATCGGATACGCAGTATTTT.